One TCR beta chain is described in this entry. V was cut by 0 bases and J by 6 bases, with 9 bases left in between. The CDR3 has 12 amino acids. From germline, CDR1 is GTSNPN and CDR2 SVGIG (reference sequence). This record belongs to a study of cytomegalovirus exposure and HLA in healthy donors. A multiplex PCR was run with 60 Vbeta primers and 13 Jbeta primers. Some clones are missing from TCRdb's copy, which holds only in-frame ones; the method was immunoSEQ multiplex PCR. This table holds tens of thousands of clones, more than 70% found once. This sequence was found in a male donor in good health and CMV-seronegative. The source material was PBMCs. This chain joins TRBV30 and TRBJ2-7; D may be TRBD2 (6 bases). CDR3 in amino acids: CAWSVVGGEQYF. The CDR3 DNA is TGTGCCTGGAGTGTCGTCGGGGGCGAGCAGTACTTC.